This T cell receptor (beta chain) was retrieved from a study of T-cell reconstitution after alpha-beta-depleted transplantation in children. Germline V gives CDR1 MDHEN, CDR2 SYDVKM. J lost 0 bases, V lost 5 bases, and 8 bases had no gene match. The length of the CDR3 is 17 residues. As it was prepared, the TCRbeta library received unique molecular identifiers. TCRdb re-derived calls from the PCR reads in MiXCR, one entry per CDR3 protein. The data contain about 610,000 distinct CDR3 sequences, roughly a tenth of them singletons. The origin of this receptor is a human donor who donated a stem cell graft to a child with acute myeloid leukemia. This chain uses TRBV28 with TRBJ2-1; 9 nucleotides align to TRBD2. The sequencing used PBMCs from the stem cell graft donor, collected from the stem cell graft. As DNA, the CDR3 is TGTGCCAGCAGTCGACTAGCGGCACGCCCCTCCTACAATGAGCAGTTCTTC. Protein: CASSRLAARPSYNEQFF.